This is a list of T cell receptor beta chains from one sample in a study of blood T cell repertoires in COVID-19. The assay was immunoSEQ multiplex PCR, and TCRdb's table has in-frame clones only and misses some. The sample lists over 250,000 clones, around 86% seen once, with about an eighth in the top ten. The sample taken for sequencing was peripheral blood. These receptors all stem from a human donor in a cohort sampled during active COVID-19. CDR3s include the opening cysteine and the closing phenylalanine or tryptophan. D genes are given only for firm matches. The size entry is marked missing in some rows and otherwise reads once, few, many or a size class.

clone_size	v_call	cdr3_length	j_call	d_call	cdr3_nt	cdr3_aa
NA	TRBV19	15	TRBJ2-7	NA	TGTGCCAGTAGTTTCGTCACGGGTCGAGCCTACGAGCAGTACTTC	CASSFVTGRAYEQYF
few	TRBV4-1	15	TRBJ1-1	TRBD1	TGCGCCAGCAGCCAAGTGGGACAGGGGAACACTGAAGCTTTCTTT	CASSQVGQGNTEAFF
NA	TRBV7-2	15	TRBJ1-5	NA	TGTGCCAGCAGCTTAGACAGGGACGCTCATCAGCCCCAGCATTTT	CASSLDRDAHQPQHF
NA	TRBV6-2/TRBV6-3	18	TRBJ2-6	TRBD1	TGTGCCAGCAGTCCCAGAGGGACAGGTCTCTCTGGGGCCAACGTCCTGACTTTC	CASSPRGTGLSGANVLTF
NA	TRBV7-2	16	TRBJ2-2	NA	TGTGCCAGCAGCCTTAGGGTCCTTGAGGGAACCGGGGAGCTGTTTTTT	CASSLRVLEGTGELFF
once	TRBV12-5	14	TRBJ2-1	NA	TGTGCTAGTGGTTTGACCACCAGGGAGGATGAGCAGTTCTTC	CASGLTTREDEQFF
NA	TRBV28	12	TRBJ2-7	TRBD2	TGTGCCAGCACCACGACTAGCGGGAGGGAGTACTTC	CASTTTSGREYF
NA	TRBV28	13	TRBJ1-5	NA	TGTGCCAGCAGTTTACAGATCAATCAGCCCCAGCATTTT	CASSLQINQPQHF
NA	TRBV6-5	11	TRBJ2-7	NA	TGTGCCAGCCGGACTGGCTACGAGCAGTACTTC	CASRTGYEQYF
NA	TRBV4-1	16	TRBJ1-5	TRBD1	TGCGCCAGCAGCCACTCCGGGACAGGGGGCAATCAGCCCCAGCATTTT	CASSHSGTGGNQPQHF
few	TRBV7-9	12	TRBJ2-7	NA	TGTGCCAGCAGCTTTACAAGCTACGAGCAGTACTTC	CASSFTSYEQYF
few	TRBV6-2/TRBV6-3	16	TRBJ1-5	TRBD1	TGTGCCAGCAGTTGGGGGACAGGGTATAGCAATCAGCCCCAGCATTTT	CASSWGTGYSNQPQHF
once	TRBV12-3/TRBV12-4	13	TRBJ1-2	NA	TGTGCCAGCAGCCAGGAACGGCGATATGGCTACACCTTC	CASSQERRYGYTF
NA	TRBV3-1/TRBV3-2	19	TRBJ2-2	TRBD2	TGTGCCAGCAGCCAAGATTACCCGATAGCGGGAGGTGACACCGGGGAGCTGTTTTTT	CASSQDYPIAGGDTGELFF
NA	TRBV5-6	12	TRBJ2-7	NA	TGTGCCAGCAGCTTACAGGGATACGAGCAGTACTTC	CASSLQGYEQYF
NA	TRBV12-3/TRBV12-4	13	TRBJ1-1	NA	TGTGCCAGCAGTTTAAATGTAGTATCAGAAGCTTTCTTT	CASSLNVVSEAFF
NA	TRBV7-9	15	TRBJ2-3	NA	TGTGCCAGCAGCTGGGACTCCCTTCTCACAGATACGCAGTATTTT	CASSWDSLLTDTQYF
NA	TRBV19	15	TRBJ1-4	TRBD1	TGTGCCAGTAGTGTACAGGGGTGGCAGAATGAAAAACTGTTTTTT	CASSVQGWQNEKLFF
NA	TRBV4-1	14	TRBJ2-3	TRBD2	TGCGCCAGCAGCCCCCGCGGGAGTCCAGATACGCAGTATTTT	CASSPRGSPDTQYF
NA	TRBV10-3	14	TRBJ2-1	TRBD2	TGTGCCACCGCCGGGACTAGCGTCGACAATGAGCAGTTCTTC	CATAGTSVDNEQFF
few	TRBV18	13	TRBJ2-7	TRBD1	TGTGCCAGCTTCGAGGGACAGCCTACCGAGCAGTACTTC	CASFEGQPTEQYF
NA	TRBV5-1	15	TRBJ1-1	TRBD1	TGCGCCAGCAGCTTGTTCGGGACAGGGGGTACTGAAGCTTTCTTT	CASSLFGTGGTEAFF
NA	TRBV19	14	TRBJ2-1	TRBD2	TGTGCCAGTACCGCCCTAGCGGGAATAAATGAGCAGTTCTTC	CASTALAGINEQFF
few	TRBV5-1	16	TRBJ1-1	NA	TGCGCCAGCAGCCGGACAACCGGGACTACCAACACTGAAGCTTTCTTT	CASSRTTGTTNTEAFF
NA	TRBV7-9	15	TRBJ1-2	NA	TGTGCCAGCAGCCCCGAAACCCCGGGACTCTATGGCTACACCTTC	CASSPETPGLYGYTF
NA	TRBV6-5	14	TRBJ2-1	TRBD2	TGTGCCAGCAGAACGGGACTAGCCGGTAATGAGCAGTTCTTC	CASRTGLAGNEQFF
NA	TRBV5-1	14	TRBJ1-1	NA	TGCGCCAGTAAACCTTTAGCGACGCACACTGAAGCTTTCTTT	CASKPLATHTEAFF
NA	TRBV28	15	TRBJ1-1	NA	TGTGCCAGCAGTTTACGAAGAGGCATATACACTGAAGCTTTCTTT	CASSLRRGIYTEAFF
NA	TRBV19	16	TRBJ2-4	NA	TGTGCCAGTAGTCCATCGGCGGAAGGAGCCAAAAACATTCAGTACTTC	CASSPSAEGAKNIQYF
NA	TRBV28	15	TRBJ1-5	NA	TGTGCCAGCAGTCCCGGGGGGGCTAGCAATCAGCCCCAGCATTTT	CASSPGGASNQPQHF
many	TRBV5-1	17	TRBJ1-3	TRBD1	TGCGCCAGCGCAGGGGGCGTCTTATCTCCGGGGGAAGAGGCCATATATTTT	CASAGGVLSPGEEAIYF
NA	TRBV5-1	16	TRBJ1-3	NA	TGCGCCAGCAGCTTCCAGGAAAACCTCTCTGGAAACACCATATATTTT	CASSFQENLSGNTIYF
NA	TRBV18	16	TRBJ2-1	NA	TGTGCCAGCTCACCCGAGAGGGTCCAATCCTACCCTGAGCAGTTCTTC	CASSPERVQSYPEQFF
once	TRBV7-7	13	TRBJ2-3	NA	TGTGCTAGCAGGCCTCAGGGAGGAGATACGCAGTATTTT	CASRPQGGDTQYF
few	TRBV19	17	TRBJ2-1	TRBD2	TGTGCCAGTACTACGCCCCCGGGACTAGCGGGGTTAGGTGAGCAGTTCTTC	CASTTPPGLAGLGEQFF
NA	TRBV27	16	TRBJ2-3	TRBD2	TGTGCCAGCAGACCTACTAGCGGGAGGTCGAGAGATACGCAGTATTTT	CASRPTSGRSRDTQYF
once	TRBV5-1	14	TRBJ2-5	TRBD2	TGCGCCAGCAGCCCGACTAGCGGCCAAGAGACCCAGTACTTC	CASSPTSGQETQYF
NA	TRBV2	16	TRBJ2-3	NA	TGTGCCATCCCCACCACTCCCGCGGGGAGCACAGATACGCAGTATTTT	CAIPTTPAGSTDTQYF